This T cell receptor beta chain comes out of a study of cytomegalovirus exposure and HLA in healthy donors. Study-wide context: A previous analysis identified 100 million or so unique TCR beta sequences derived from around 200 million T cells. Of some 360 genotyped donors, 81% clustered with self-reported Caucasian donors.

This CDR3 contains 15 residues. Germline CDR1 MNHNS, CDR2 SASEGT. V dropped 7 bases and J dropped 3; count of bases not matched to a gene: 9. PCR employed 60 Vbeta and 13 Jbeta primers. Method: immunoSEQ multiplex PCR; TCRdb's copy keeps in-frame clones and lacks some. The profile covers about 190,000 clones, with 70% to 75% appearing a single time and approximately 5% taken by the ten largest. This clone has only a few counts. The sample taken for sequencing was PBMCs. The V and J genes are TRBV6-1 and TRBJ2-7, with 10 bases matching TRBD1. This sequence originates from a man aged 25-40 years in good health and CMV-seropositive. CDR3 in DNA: TGTGCCAGCAATCGTCCGGGACAGGGGCTCTACGAGCAGTACTTC. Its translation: CASNRPGQGLYEQYF.